Sequencing of this T cell receptor beta chain was carried out in a study of blood T cells in healthy people across ages. For the second PCR, which ran for 7 to 11 cycles, a sample-barcoded 5' primer and a J-beta primer mix were used. From the 5' RACE reads, TCRdb called clonotypes with MiXCR, one entry per CDR3 protein. This table holds around 1,600,000 distinct CDR3 sequences, approximately 39% found once. The specimen was blood. This TCR was recovered from a woman aged 18-35 years in good health.

DNA for the CDR3: TGCGCCAGCAGCCGAGGGGCCGGAGGGAACCGTAATGAAAAACTGTTTTTT. Translation: CASSRGAGGNRNEKLFF. The gene calls are TRBV5-1 and TRBJ1-4, with D possibly being TRBD1 (5 bases). There are 17 residues in the CDR3. CDR1 SGHRS and CDR2 YFSETQ come from the germline V gene. The V end lost 4 bases, the J end lost 4 bases, and 20 bases lay between the germline ends.